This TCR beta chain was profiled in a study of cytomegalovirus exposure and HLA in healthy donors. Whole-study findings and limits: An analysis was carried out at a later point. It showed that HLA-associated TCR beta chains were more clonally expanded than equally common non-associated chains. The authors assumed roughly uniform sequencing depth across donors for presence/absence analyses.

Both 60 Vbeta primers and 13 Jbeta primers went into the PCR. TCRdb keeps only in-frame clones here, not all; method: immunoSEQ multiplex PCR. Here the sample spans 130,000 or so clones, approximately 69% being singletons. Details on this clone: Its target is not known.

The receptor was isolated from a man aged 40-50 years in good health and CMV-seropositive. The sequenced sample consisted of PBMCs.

The CDR3 coding sequence is TGTGCCAGCAGCTCCTCAGGACAGGGTTCCGGGGAGCTGTTTTTT. The encoded protein is CASSSSGQGSGELFF. V usage is TRBV7-9 and J usage is TRBJ2-2; 8 nucleotides line up with TRBD1. J gave up 6 bases and V 4 bases, and 7 bases lay outside the gene matches. CDR1 and CDR2 from the germline V gene are SEHNR and FQNEAQ (reference sequence). The CDR3 loop spans 15 amino acids.